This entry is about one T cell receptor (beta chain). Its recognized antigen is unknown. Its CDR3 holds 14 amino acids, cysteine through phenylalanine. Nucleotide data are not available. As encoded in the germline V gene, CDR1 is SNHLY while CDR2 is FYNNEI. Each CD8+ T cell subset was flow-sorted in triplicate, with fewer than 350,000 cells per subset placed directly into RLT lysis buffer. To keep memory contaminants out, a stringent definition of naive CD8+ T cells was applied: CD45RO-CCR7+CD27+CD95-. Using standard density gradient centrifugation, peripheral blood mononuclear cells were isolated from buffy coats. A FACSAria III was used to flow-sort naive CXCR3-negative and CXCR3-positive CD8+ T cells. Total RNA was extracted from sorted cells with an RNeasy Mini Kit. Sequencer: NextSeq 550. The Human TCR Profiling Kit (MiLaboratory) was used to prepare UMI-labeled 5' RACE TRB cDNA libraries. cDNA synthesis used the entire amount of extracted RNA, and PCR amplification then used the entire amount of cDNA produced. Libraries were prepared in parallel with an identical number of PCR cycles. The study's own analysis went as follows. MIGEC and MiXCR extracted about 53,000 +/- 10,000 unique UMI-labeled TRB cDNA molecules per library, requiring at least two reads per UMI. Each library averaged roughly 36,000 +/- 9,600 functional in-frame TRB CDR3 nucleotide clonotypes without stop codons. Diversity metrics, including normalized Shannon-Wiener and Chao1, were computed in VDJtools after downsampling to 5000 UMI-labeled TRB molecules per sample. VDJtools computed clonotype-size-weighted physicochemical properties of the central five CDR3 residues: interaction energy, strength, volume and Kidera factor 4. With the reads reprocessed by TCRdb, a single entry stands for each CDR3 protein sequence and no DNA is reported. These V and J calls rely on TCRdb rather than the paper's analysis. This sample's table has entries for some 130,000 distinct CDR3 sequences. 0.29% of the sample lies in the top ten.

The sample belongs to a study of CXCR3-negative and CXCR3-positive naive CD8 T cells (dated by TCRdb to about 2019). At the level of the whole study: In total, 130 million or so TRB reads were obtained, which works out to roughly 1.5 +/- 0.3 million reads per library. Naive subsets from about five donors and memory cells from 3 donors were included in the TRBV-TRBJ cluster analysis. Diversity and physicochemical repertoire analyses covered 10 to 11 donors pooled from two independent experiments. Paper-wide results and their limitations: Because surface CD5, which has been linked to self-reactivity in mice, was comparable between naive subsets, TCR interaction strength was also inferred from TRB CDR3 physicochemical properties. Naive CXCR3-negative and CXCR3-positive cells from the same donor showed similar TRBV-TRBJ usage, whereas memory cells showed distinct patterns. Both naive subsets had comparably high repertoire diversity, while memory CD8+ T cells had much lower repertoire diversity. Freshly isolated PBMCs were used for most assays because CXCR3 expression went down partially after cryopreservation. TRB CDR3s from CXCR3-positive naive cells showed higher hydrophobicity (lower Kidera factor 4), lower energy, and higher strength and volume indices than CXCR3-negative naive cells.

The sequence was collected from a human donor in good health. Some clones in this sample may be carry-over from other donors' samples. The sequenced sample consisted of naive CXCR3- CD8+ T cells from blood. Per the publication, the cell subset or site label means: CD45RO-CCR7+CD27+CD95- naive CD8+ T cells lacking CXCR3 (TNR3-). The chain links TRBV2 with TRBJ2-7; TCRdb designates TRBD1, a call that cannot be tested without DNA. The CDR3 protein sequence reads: CASRDRAQGYEQYF.